A single sample gave rise to the 27 T cell receptor beta chains below, sequenced in a study of Graves' ophthalmopathy and Graves' hyperthyroidism. Amplification of TCR beta CDR3 regions used RNA transcripts. Scientists carried out first-round RT-PCR using HTBI primers and then a second-round multiplex PCR. TCRdb processed the multiplex PCR reads anew with MiXCR; each CDR3 protein has one entry. The sample lists roughly 300,000 distinct CDR3 sequences, about a sixth occurring once. The sample comprised peripheral blood. The receptor source for this set is an adult man with Graves' ophthalmopathy.

This clonotype has a count of ten or more. This chain connects TRBV6-5 to TRBJ1-1, with TRBD1 matching over 8 bases. The germline CDR1 and CDR2 sequences are MNHEY and SVGAGI. V lost 10 bases and J lost 11; bases outside the gene matches: 21. The CDR3 is 15 amino acids. CDR3 protein: CATSWGPGQAPGAFF. The CDR3 bases are TGTGCCACCAGCTGGGGACCGGGACAGGCCCCTGGGGCTTTCTTT.

This clonotype showed up many times. V is TRBV20-1 and J is TRBJ1-5, with D maybe TRBD1 (5 bases). Trimming shortened V by 6 bases and J by 2 bases, and 20 bases separated the two germline ends. Germline CDR1 DFQATT, CDR2 SNEGSKA (reference sequence). The CDR3 is made up of 16 amino acids. The chain's CDR3 is CSAQRAGRLGNQPQHF. In nucleotides, the CDR3 is TGCAGTGCCCAGAGAGCGGGGCGTTTGGGCAATCAGCCCCAGCATTTT.

This clonotype was recorded at least ten times. The genes are TRBV6-5 and TRBJ1-1; D gene unclear. There are 17 residues in the CDR3. The ends were cut back, 7 bases at V and 0 bases at J, with 21 bases in the middle. Germline CDR1 MNHEY, CDR2 SVGAGI. The CDR3 here is CASKITGSSGMNTEAFF. The CDR3, as DNA: TGTGCCAGCAAGATTACTGGATCTTCGGGCATGAACACTGAAGCTTTCTTT.

There are many counts of this clonotype. This chain joins TRBV20-1 and TRBJ1-5; D possibly corresponds to TRBD1 (6 bases). V lost 5 bases to trimming and J lost 7 bases, with 21 bases between them. The CDR3 is 15 amino acids. Germline CDR1 reads DFQATT; CDR2 reads SNEGSKA (reference sequence). The DNA for the CDR3 is TGCAGTGCTGGACTAACAAACAGGGTAGGGCAGCCCCAGCATTTT. This sequence encodes CSAGLTNRVGQPQHF.

This clonotype was counted at least ten times. The chain recombines TRBV6-2 or TRBV6-3 with TRBJ2-7, with D perhaps TRBD1 (6 bases). Germline CDR1 MNHEY, CDR2 SVGEGT. Trimming stripped 5 bases from V and 5 bases from J, with 19 bases between. The CDR3 spans 15 residues. Here the CDR3 DNA reads TGTGCCAGCAGTACCCCAGGGGATAGCGCTAACGAGCAGTACTTC. Its translation is CASSTPGDSANEQYF.

The rearrangement joins TRBV19 to TRBJ2-2; 14 bases match TRBD2. Germline CDR1 reads LNHDA; CDR2 reads SQIVND (reference sequence). V was clipped by 5 bases and J by 4 bases; unmatched bases: 12. The CDR3 is 19 amino acids. CDR3 sequence reads: CASSFWRLAGGPGTGELFF. The CDR3 DNA sequence: TGTGCCAGTAGTTTCTGGAGACTAGCGGGAGGGCCTGGCACCGGGGAGCTGTTTTTT. Variable domain in full (rest from reference TRBV19 and TRBJ2-2): DGGITQSPKYLFRKEGQNVTLSCEQNLNHDAMYWYRQDPGQGLRLIYYSQIVNDFQKGDIAEGYSVSREKKESFPLTVTSAQKNPTAFYLCASSFWRLAGGPGTGELFFGEGSRLTVL.

This clonotype was seen repeatedly, ten times or more. The rearrangement uses TRBV20-1 and TRBJ1-5; D perhaps matches TRBD1 (5 bases). Germline CDR1 is DFQATT and CDR2 is SNEGSKA (reference sequence). Trimming removed 6 bases at V and 1 base at J, with 10 bases between. This CDR3 comprises 13 residues. The CDR3 is CSAKRDSNQPQHF. The CDR3 nucleotides read TGCAGTGCCAAAAGGGACAGCAATCAGCCCCAGCATTTT.

This clonotype was seen many times. The rearrangement links TRBV11-3 to TRBJ1-1; TRBD1 matches 8 bases. V gave up 4 bases and J gave up 1 base; unmatched junction bases: 8. CDR3 length: 16 amino acids. Germline V lookup: CDR1 SGHNT, CDR2 YENEEA. The CDR3 reads CASSYWTGMGNTEAFF. The CDR3 nucleotides read TGTGCCAGCAGCTACTGGACAGGGATGGGGAACACTGAAGCTTTCTTT.

This clonotype occurred many times. In DNA form, the CDR3 reads TGTGCCAGCAGTGGGGACAGGGCTGGGGCCAACGTCCTGACTTTC. Protein: CASSGDRAGANVLTF. The V call is TRBV2, the J call TRBJ2-6, with TRBD1 matching over 9 bases. In germline, CDR1 is SNHLY, CDR2 FYNNEI. The CDR3 runs to 15 residues. J gave up 2 bases and V 4 bases, and 0 bases lay outside the gene matches.

This clonotype was counted many times. The rearrangement uses TRBV3-1 and TRBJ2-4; no reliable D call. CDR1 and CDR2 from the germline V gene are LGHDT and YNNKEL (reference sequence). V was pared by 4 bases and J by 8 bases, with 12 bases between. The CDR3 is made up of 13 amino acids. The CDR3 loop is CASSPSLGDIQYF. The DNA of the CDR3 is TGTGCCAGCAGCCCTTCACTTGGCGACATTCAGTACTTC.

The DNA for the CDR3 is TGCGCCAGCAGTCGAGACGGAACCCAAGAGACCCAGTACTTC. It encodes CASSRDGTQETQYF. V usage is TRBV5-1 and J usage is TRBJ2-5, with unresolved D. The CDR3 is made up of 14 amino acids. Per germline, CDR1 SGHRS and CDR2 YFSETQ. Between the trimmed V and J ends, which lost 5 bases and 1 base, there was a span of 12 bases.

This clonotype was picked up many times. This chain links TRBV7-2 with TRBJ2-5, with 8 bases lining up with TRBD1. CDR1 and CDR2 (germline): SGHTA, FQGNSA. The CDR3 has 15 residues. J lost 7 bases, V lost 2 bases, and 9 bases had no gene match. CDR3 DNA: TGTGCCAGCAGCTTACAGGGGGCTAGCACGGGGACCCAGTACTTC. Protein: CASSLQGASTGTQYF.

The V call is TRBV24-1, the J call TRBJ2-5, with 11 positions matching TRBD1. Per germline, CDR1 KGHDR and CDR2 SFDVKD. The CDR3 extends over 15 amino acids. J gave up 4 bases and V 11 bases, and 11 bases lay outside the gene matches. CDR3 bases: TGTGCCAGCAGCCCCGGACAGGGGGCTATAGAGACCCAGTACTTC. Protein sequence: CASSPGQGAIETQYF.

There are many counts of this clonotype. CDR3 loop: CASSLQGYGQPQHF. The DNA for the CDR3 is TGTGCCAGCTCATTACAGGGTTATGGGCAGCCCCAGCATTTT. J is TRBJ1-5 and V is TRBV18; D is possibly TRBD1 (6 bases). This CDR3 region has 14 residues. Per germline, CDR1 KGHSH and CDR2 LQKENI. The V end lost 5 bases, the J end lost 7 bases, and 15 bases lay between the germline ends.

This clonotype was seen at least ten times. The rearrangement uses TRBV28 and TRBJ2-7; D uncertain. With 8 bases removed from V and 0 bases from J, the gap between germline ends came to 11 bases. CDR3 length: 13 residues. Looked up from germline, CDR1 is MDHEN and CDR2 is SYDVKM. The CDR3 loop is CASLDWISYEQYF. DNA of the CDR3: TGTGCCAGCCTCGACTGGATCTCCTACGAGCAGTACTTC. Complete variable domain (other parts from reference TRBV28 and TRBJ2-7): DVKVTQSSRYLVKRTGEKVFLECVQDMDHENMFWYRQDPGLGLRLIYFSYDVKMKEKGDIPEGYSVSREKKERFSLILESASTNQTSMYLCASLDWISYEQYFGPGTRLTVT.

This clonotype has more than one count but fewer than ten. The chain has TRBV3-1 and TRBJ2-2; either TRBD1 or TRBD2 may fit D (5 bases each). Germline CDR1 reads LGHDT; CDR2 reads YNNKEL (reference sequence). This CDR3 is 19 amino acids long. The germline V and J ends were trimmed by 2 bases and 3 bases, with 22 bases remaining between them. This chain's CDR3 is CASSQRPFLRGADTGELFF. CDR3 bases: TGTGCCAGCAGCCAACGACCTTTTTTGAGGGGCGCCGACACCGGGGAGCTGTTTTTT.

This clonotype was recorded many times. The DNA for the CDR3 is TGTGCCAGCAGCTTGGGTCCAGGGGGCTACGAGCAGTACTTC. It encodes CASSLGPGGYEQYF. The chain uses TRBV5-6 and TRBJ2-7; 7 bases are shared with TRBD1. V gave up 0 bases and J gave up 3 bases; unmatched junction bases: 3. Per germline, CDR1 SGHDT and CDR2 YYEEEE. CDR3 length equals 14 residues.

The chain carries TRBV15 and TRBJ1-1; 7 nucleotides match TRBD1. Trimming took 5 bases from V and 1 from J; bases not matched to a gene: 16. From germline, CDR1 is LNHNV and CDR2 YYDKDF (reference sequence). CDR3 size: 18 residues. In DNA form, the CDR3 reads TGTGCCACCAGCCCAGAGGGGGCCCAACCTAAAAAGAACACTGAAGCTTTCTTT. As protein: CATSPEGAQPKKNTEAFF.

This clonotype was recorded at least ten times. V usage is TRBV29-1 and J usage is TRBJ1-1; weak D call: TRBD1 (5 bases). Trimming took off 6 bases at V and 6 bases at J, with 17 bases between the two ends. Germline CDR1 and CDR2: SQVTM and ANQGSEA. CDR3 length: 13 amino acids. The DNA of the CDR3 is TGCAGCGTCCTGGTTGGGGGGACGGCTGAAGCTTTCTTT. As protein: CSVLVGGTAEAFF.

The chain combines TRBV28 with TRBJ2-7; D uncertain. Germline CDR1 reads MDHEN; CDR2 reads SYDVKM. Trimming shortened V by 7 bases and J by 3 bases, and 10 bases separated the two germline ends. The CDR3 is made up of 12 amino acids. This CDR3 is CASTDFIYEQYF. The CDR3 nucleotides are TGTGCCAGCACAGATTTTATCTACGAGCAGTACTTC.

This clonotype was recorded many times. The chain uses TRBV12-3 or TRBV12-4 and TRBJ1-1; D gene uncertain. There are 11 residues in the CDR3. V lost 3 bases, J lost 10 bases, and 9 bases lay in between. CDR3 residues: CASSFSSLAFF. Here the CDR3 DNA reads TGTGCCAGCAGTTTTTCCTCCCTAGCTTTCTTT.

This clonotype has at least ten counts. The chain joins TRBV4-2 to TRBJ1-2; D unresolved. Germline CDR1 reads LGHNA; CDR2 reads YNFKEQ. The V end was cut by 4 bases, the J end by 8 bases, with 14 bases between. CDR3 length: 13 amino acids. CDR3 sequence (DNA): TGTGCCAGCAGCCTCGGGAGGGCAGACGGCTACACCTTC. Its translation is CASSLGRADGYTF.

This clonotype came up many times. The rearrangement joins TRBV11-1 to TRBJ2-2, with 10 nucleotides matching TRBD2. The CDR3 covers 18 residues. V was pared by 0 bases and J by 0 bases, with 4 bases of the junction left unmatched. Germline loops: CDR1 SGHAT, CDR2 FQDESV (reference sequence). The CDR3 DNA reads TGTGCCAGCAGCTTAGCCCTAGCGGGGGCCGCGAACACCGGGGAGCTGTTTTTT. Its protein product is CASSLALAGAANTGELFF. The full variable domain, completed using reference TRBV11-1 and TRBJ2-2, is EAEVAQSPRYKITEKSQAVAFWCDPISGHATLYWYRQILGQGPELLVQFQDESVVDDSQLPKDRFSAERLKGVDSTLKIQPAELGDSAMYLCASSLALAGAANTGELFFGEGSRLTVL.

This clonotype has a count of ten or more. The rearrangement uses TRBV25-1 and TRBJ1-2; D is uncertain. This CDR3 region has 12 residues. V dropped 1 base and J dropped 4 bases, with 4 bases sitting between them. CDR1 MGHDK and CDR2 SYGVNS come from the germline V gene. In nucleotides, the CDR3 is TGTGCCAGCAGTGAATCTCGCTATGGCTACACCTTC. It codes for CASSESRYGYTF.

This clonotype was detected ten times or more. The chain links TRBV29-1 to TRBJ2-2; 7 bases align to TRBD1. Germline V lookup: CDR1 SQVTM, CDR2 ANQGSEA. J lost 3 bases, V lost 5 bases, and 3 bases had no gene match. This CDR3 region has 13 residues. CDR3 sequence (DNA): TGCAGCGTTCAGGGGGAGTACACCGGGGAGCTGTTTTTT. Its protein product is CSVQGEYTGELFF.

This clonotype was counted ten times or more. V gene TRBV5-1 combines with J gene TRBJ2-2, with TRBD2 identical over 12 bases. V was pared by 1 base and J by 7 bases, with 8 bases of the junction left unmatched. The CDR3 has 17 amino acids. Per germline, CDR1 SGHRS and CDR2 YFSETQ. The chain's CDR3 is CASSLQLAGGPGGELFF. CDR3 DNA sequence: TGCGCCAGCAGCTTGCAGCTAGCGGGAGGGCCCGGCGGGGAGCTGTTTTTT.

This clonotype was recorded many times. V usage is TRBV20-1 and J usage is TRBJ2-7; D might be TRBD2 (5 bases). Germline CDR1 reads DFQATT; CDR2 reads SNEGSKA (reference sequence). V lost 5 bases to trimming and J lost 3 bases, with 20 bases between them. This CDR3 has 15 amino acids. CDR3 in amino acids: CSAPPSLGDSYEQYF. CDR3 bases: TGCAGTGCTCCACCCTCGCTCGGGGATAGCTACGAGCAGTACTTC.